This TCR beta chain was documented in a study of naive and memory T cell subsets. The SP2 primer and nested alpha and beta constant region primers amplified ligated cDNA in four rounds. Blood and skin TCR RNA was reverse transcribed with alpha and beta constant primers. TCRdb recomputed calls from the UMI-ligation and nested PCR reads with MiXCR, one row per CDR3 protein. The table lists 25,000 to 30,000 distinct CDR3 sequences, 5.2% of them singletons. TCR cDNA received a 3' ligated oligonucleotide that carried a UMI. CDR3 size: 21 residues. Germline trimming cut 1 base from V and 0 bases from J; bases unmatched to any gene: 15. CDR1 LGHDT and CDR2 YNNKEL come from the germline V gene (reference sequence). This clonotype was seen many times.

V usage is TRBV3-1 and J usage is TRBJ2-6, with TRBD2 matching 7 bases. The specimen sequenced was blood. The sequence derives from an adult in good health. CDR3 region: CASSQVAWGGSPGSGANVLTF. The CDR3 DNA reads as TGTGCCAGCAGCCAAGTGGCATGGGGAGGGAGTCCGGGCTCTGGGGCCAACGTCCTGACTTTC.